The 5 T cell receptor beta chains below come from one sample, sequenced in a study of tissue T cells after allogeneic stem cell transplantation. Produced via immunoSEQ multiplex PCR; TCRdb's table is partial and in-frame only. The sample lists 6,400 or so clones; 40% to 60% were seen once. The time point was: mouse harvest day 7 after allogeneic transplant. The graft held 10^6 splenic CD5+ T cells and 10^7 T-cell-depleted bone marrow cells. Sequenced: gut tissue. The receptors were sampled from a female BALB/c mouse given C57BL/6 T cells with graft-versus-host disease after an allogeneic hematopoietic cell transplant.

For this clone: The gene symbols are mouse symbols. The CDR3 end lies 1 residue beyond the end of the read and is filled in from the germline J gene. Distinct nucleotide sequences in the sample also encode this CDR3. The rearrangement uses TRBV26 and TRBJ2-4, with unresolved D. CDR3 length equals 14 residues. Trimming removed 0 bases at V and 0 bases at J, with 4 bases between. CDR1 and CDR2 (germline): KGHPV, FQNQEV (reference sequence). The sequenced CDR3 bases are TGTGCCAGCAGTCTGTCGACAAGTCAAAACACCTTGTAC. It translates to CASSLSTSQNTLY. The entire CDR3 protein is CASSLSTSQNTLYF.

Details on this clone: Gene names are the mouse ones. Coverage ceases 1 residue before the CDR3 finishes, and the germline J gene fills in the end. The chain couples TRBV3 to TRBJ2-3, with 9 bases aligning to TRBD2. J lost 0 bases, V lost 5 bases, and 3 bases had no gene match. The CDR3 loop spans 15 amino acids. The V gene's germline CDR1 is SNHLY and CDR2 FYNGKV (reference sequence). Here the CDR3 reads CASSQTGGSAETLYF. Partial CDR3 DNA: TGTGCCAGCAGCCAGACTGGGGGAAGTGCAGAAACGCTGTAT.

A word on this clone: The genes are named according to mouse. The observed sequence ends 1 residue before the CDR3 terminus, with the missing tail filled in from the germline J gene. The chain combines TRBV3 with TRBJ2-2, with D unresolved. V was clipped by 4 bases and J by 0 bases, with 6 bases between them. The CDR3 spans 14 residues. Germline V gene lookup returns CDR1 SNHLY and CDR2 FYNGKV (reference sequence). The CDR3 sequence is CASSSQSNTGQLYF. The part of the CDR3 DNA that was read is TGTGCCAGCAGCTCACAATCAAACACCGGGCAGCTCTAC.

This clone was recorded a few times. The listed genes are named as in mouse. The read stops 1 residue short of the end of the CDR3; the missing end is completed from the germline J gene. The genes are TRBV26 and TRBJ2-4, with TRBD2 matching 11 bases. J was trimmed by 4 bases and V by 6 bases; bases with no gene match: 3. The CDR3 consists of 14 residues. In germline, CDR1 is KGHPV, CDR2 FQNQEV (reference sequence). CDR3: CASSPDWGENTLYF. The sequenced CDR3 bases are TGTGCCAGCAGCCCGGACTGGGGGGAAAACACCTTGTAC. The variable domain in full, completed from reference TRBV26 and TRBJ2-4, reads NSKVIQTPRYLVKGQGQKAKMRCIPEKGHPVVFWYQQNKNNEFKFLINFQNQEVLQQIDMTEKRFSAECPSNSPCSLEIQSSEAGDSALYLCASSPDWGENTLYFGAGTRLSVL.

This clone appeared once. The germline and genes are mouse ones. The CDR3 end lies 1 residue beyond the end of the read and is filled in from the germline J gene. This sequence joins TRBV12-2 and TRBJ2-5, with D possibly TRBD1 on 6 matching bases. Germline V gene sequence: CDR1 SGHLS, CDR2 HYDKME. CDR3 length equals 14 residues. V lost 0 bases to trimming and J lost 5 bases, with 11 bases between them. The CDR3 DNA, read in part, is TGTGCCAGCTCTCTCGACCAGGGGCGAGACACCCAGTAC. Translated: CASSLDQGRDTQY. The CDR3 reads in full as CASSLDQGRDTQYF.